This TCR beta chain originates from a study of blood T cells in healthy people across ages (dated by TCRdb to about 2015). Describing the broader study: In model experiments, roughly one uniquely barcoded TCR beta cDNA molecule per two T cells was captured by template switching. To avoid experimental bias, donors of different ages were spread randomly across the sequencing lanes. The donors were divided into four age groups: young (average approximately 17 years), middle-aged (under 40), aged (about 56) and long-lived (about 90). The study measured age-related changes in TCR beta repertoire diversity using deep sequencing normalized with unique cDNA molecular identifiers. Two additional independent replicas of 1 million unique cDNA reads from the same blood draw were analyzed for two donors (one aged 18 to 30 and one aged 80 or older).

The research as a whole found: Total diversity estimates from one million sequenced T cells were considered lower bounds and underestimates. Because profiling used bulk unsorted PBMCs, naive and antigen-experienced compartments could not be compared conclusively. A strong correlation was found between observed TCR beta diversity and the percentage of naive T cells measured by flow cytometry. The CMV infection status of donors was not known, potentially confounding age-related changes in expanded clonotypes. Observed TCR beta diversity per million T cells fell roughly linearly with age, and a significant reduction was already apparent by age around 44. Compared with the aged group, more naive CD4+ T cells, fewer expanded clones and increased TCR diversity were shown by the long-lived group, suggesting age selection.

The method was 5' RACE. Reads for this sample came from an Illumina HiSeq 2500. The second PCR ran for roughly 7 to 12 cycles and used a J-beta primer mix along with a sample-barcoded 5' primer. Each TCR beta cDNA molecule received a unique molecular identifier from a template-switch 5' adaptor carrying 12 random nucleotides. Each sample yielded at least 3 million CDR3-containing paired-end reads. The Mint cDNA synthesis kit, primed by a TRBC-specific oligonucleotide, was used to synthesize first-strand cDNA from all RNA. Following uracil-DNA glycosylase treatment, all cDNA underwent a first 18-cycle PCR with the universal primers M1SS and BC2_uni_R. As for how the authors treated the data: Normalization of each sample was performed by random selection of 1 million high-quality reads, each carrying a distinct molecular identifier. Reads with shared molecular identifiers were discarded instead of being binned into consensus sequences. MiTCR, run with a Q25 quality threshold and the strictest error-elimination algorithm, handled CDR3 identification, clonotype clustering and error correction. Lower-bound total TCR beta diversity was estimated with a nonparametric unseen species model using Euler transformation. The raw public reads went through TCRdb reprocessing: fastp at Q25, MiXCR clone calling, in-frame beta chains kept. Each entry merges the rows of one CDR3 protein and shows their most common DNA and genes. The V and J calls were determined by TCRdb, not by the authors. Recorded for this sample are some 1.5 million distinct CDR3 sequences; around 40% of them occurred a single time. The leading ten clones occupy more than 4% of the sample.

This clonotype was detected only once. It has no known antigen specificity. There are no base qualities to consult, and no much larger clone falls within one base. The 40 or so donors, aged 6 to 90 years, were systemically healthy Caucasian individuals from Russia. Around 9.9 milliliters of peripheral blood were collected from each donor into EDTA-treated Vacutainer tubes. Ficoll-Paque density-gradient centrifugation was used to isolate PBMCs, with at least 6.5 million obtained per sample. Trizol reagent was used to extract total RNA from the PBMCs, yielding at least 5 micrograms per sample. The percentages of naive CD45RAhigh/CD27high T cells were determined by flow cytometry on a PBMC aliquot from every donor. According to the germline V gene (reference sequence), CDR1 reads DFQATT and CDR2 reads SNEGSKA. The CDR3 contains 14 residues, cysteine and phenylalanine counted. Of all the DNA, just the CDR3 is kept, 42 bases in frame from base 1. The junction carries 14 bases between V and J, which are trimmed by 5 bases and 1 base respectively.

The chain was built from TRBV20-1 and TRBJ1-2; the D gene is unclear. Source material: blood. The receptor was derived from a woman aged 18-30 years in good health. CDR3 protein: CSAAAEGHNYGYTF. DNA sequence: TGCAGTGCTGCCGCGGAGGGCCATAACTATGGCTACACCTTC.